What follows describes a single T cell receptor beta chain. Its antigen is undetermined. The sample originates from a study of T cell repertoires in cytomegalovirus infection. Across the whole study: CMV infection plus the matching HLA type was flagged by public TCR beta signatures.

TCRdb re-called the reads with MiXCR, one entry per CDR3 protein. The sample records around 260,000 distinct CDR3 sequences, 8% to 9.5% being singletons. Germline CDR1 and CDR2: MNHNS and SASEGT. The CDR3 is made up of 11 amino acids. V dropped 7 bases and J dropped 8 bases, with 10 bases sitting between them. Study-wide findings and caveats: HLA-C-restricted CMV-specific TCR beta clonotypes were dominant in the ex vivo response. Totalled public TCR beta family frequency picked out people who carried CMV plus the relevant HLA.

This sequence joins TRBV6-1 and TRBJ2-3; possibly TRBD2 for D (6 bases). This sequence originates from a human donor in good health (CMV status not recorded). Some clones in this sample may be carry-over from other donors' samples. The sequenced sample was PBMCs. The CDR3 DNA sequence: TGTGCCAGCACCAGGGAGGTTACGCAGTATTTT. Translated: CASTREVTQYF.